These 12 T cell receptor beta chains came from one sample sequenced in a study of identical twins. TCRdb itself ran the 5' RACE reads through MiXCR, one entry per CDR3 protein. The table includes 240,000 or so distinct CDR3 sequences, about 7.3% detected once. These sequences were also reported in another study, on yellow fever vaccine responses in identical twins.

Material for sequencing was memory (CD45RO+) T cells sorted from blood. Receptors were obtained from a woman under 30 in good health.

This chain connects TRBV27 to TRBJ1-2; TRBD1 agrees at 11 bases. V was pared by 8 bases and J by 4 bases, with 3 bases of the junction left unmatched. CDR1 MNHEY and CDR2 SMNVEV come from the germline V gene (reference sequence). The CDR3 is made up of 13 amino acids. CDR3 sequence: CASAGTGGYGYTF. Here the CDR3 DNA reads TGTGCCAGCGCCGGGACAGGGGGCTATGGCTACACCTTC.

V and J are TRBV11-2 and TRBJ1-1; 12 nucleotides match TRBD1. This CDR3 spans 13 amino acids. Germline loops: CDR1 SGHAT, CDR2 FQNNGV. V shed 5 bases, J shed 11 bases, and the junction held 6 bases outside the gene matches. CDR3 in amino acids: CASSPGQGAPAFF. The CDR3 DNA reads TGTGCCAGCAGCCCGGGACAGGGGGCGCCGGCTTTCTTT.

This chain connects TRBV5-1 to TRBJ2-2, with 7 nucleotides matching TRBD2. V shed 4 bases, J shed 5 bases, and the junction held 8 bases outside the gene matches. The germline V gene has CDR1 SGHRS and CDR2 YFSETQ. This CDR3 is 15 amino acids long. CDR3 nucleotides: TGCGCCAGCAGCGATCGCGGGGGAGGGACCGGGGAGCTGTTTTTT. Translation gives CASSDRGGGTGELFF.

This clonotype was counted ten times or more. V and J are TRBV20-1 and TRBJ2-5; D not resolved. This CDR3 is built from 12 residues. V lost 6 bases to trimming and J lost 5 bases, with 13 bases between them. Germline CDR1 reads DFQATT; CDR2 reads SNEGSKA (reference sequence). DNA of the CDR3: TGCAGTGCCCCCTACGGGTGGGAGACCCAGTACTTC. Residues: CSAPYGWETQYF.

The CDR3 bases are TGCAGCGTTGCCGAGGGGGTTAATGAAAAACTGTTTTTT. Protein sequence: CSVAEGVNEKLFF. The genes are TRBV29-1 and TRBJ1-4, with D possibly being TRBD1 (6 bases). The CDR3 totals 13 residues. The germline V and J ends were trimmed by 4 bases and 4 bases, with 10 bases remaining between them. Germline lookup yields CDR1 SQVTM and CDR2 ANQGSEA.

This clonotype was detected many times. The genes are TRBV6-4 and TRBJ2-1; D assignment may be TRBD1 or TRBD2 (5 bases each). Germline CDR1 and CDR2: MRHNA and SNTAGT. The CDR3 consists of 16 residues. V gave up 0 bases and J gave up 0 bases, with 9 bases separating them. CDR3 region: CASSDSGTHSYNEQFF. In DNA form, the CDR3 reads TGTGCCAGCAGTGACTCAGGGACGCACTCCTACAATGAGCAGTTCTTC.

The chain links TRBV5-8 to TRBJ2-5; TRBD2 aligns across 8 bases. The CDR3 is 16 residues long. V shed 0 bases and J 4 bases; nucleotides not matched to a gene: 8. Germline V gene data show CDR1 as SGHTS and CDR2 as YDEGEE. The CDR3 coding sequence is TGTGCCAGCAGCTTGGCGGGTAGCGGGATTGGAGAGACCCAGTACTTC. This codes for CASSLAGSGIGETQYF. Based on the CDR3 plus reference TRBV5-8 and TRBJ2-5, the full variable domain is EAGVTQSPTHLIKTRGQQATLRCSPISGHTSVYWYQQALGLGLQFLLWYDEGEERNRGNFPPRFSGRQFPNYSSELNVNALELEDSALYLCASSLAGSGIGETQYFGPGTRLLVL.

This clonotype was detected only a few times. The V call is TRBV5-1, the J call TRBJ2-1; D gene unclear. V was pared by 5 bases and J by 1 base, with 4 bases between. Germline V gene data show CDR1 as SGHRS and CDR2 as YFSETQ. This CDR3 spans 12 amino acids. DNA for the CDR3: TGCGCCAGCAGGATTTCCTACAATGAGCAGTTCTTC. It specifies CASRISYNEQFF.

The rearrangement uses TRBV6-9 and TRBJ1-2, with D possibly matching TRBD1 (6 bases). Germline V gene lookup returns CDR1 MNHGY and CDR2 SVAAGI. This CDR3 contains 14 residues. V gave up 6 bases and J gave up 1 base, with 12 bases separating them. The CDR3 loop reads CASRIGQFNYGYTF. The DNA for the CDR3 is TGTGCCAGCAGGATCGGACAGTTTAACTATGGCTACACCTTC.

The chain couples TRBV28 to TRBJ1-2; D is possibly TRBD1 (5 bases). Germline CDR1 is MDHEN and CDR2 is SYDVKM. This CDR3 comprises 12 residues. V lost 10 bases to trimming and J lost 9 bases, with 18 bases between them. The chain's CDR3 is CATGPGIYCYTF. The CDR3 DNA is TGTGCCACGGGGCCAGGGATCTACTGCTACACCTTC.

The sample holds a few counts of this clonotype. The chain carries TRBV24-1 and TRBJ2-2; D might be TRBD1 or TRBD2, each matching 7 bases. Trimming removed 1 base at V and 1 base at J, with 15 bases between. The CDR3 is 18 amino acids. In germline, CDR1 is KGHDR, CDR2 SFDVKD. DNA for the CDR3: TGTGCCACCAGTGATTTTAGGGGGCCTAGCGGGAACACCGGGGAGCTGTTTTTT. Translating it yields CATSDFRGPSGNTGELFF.

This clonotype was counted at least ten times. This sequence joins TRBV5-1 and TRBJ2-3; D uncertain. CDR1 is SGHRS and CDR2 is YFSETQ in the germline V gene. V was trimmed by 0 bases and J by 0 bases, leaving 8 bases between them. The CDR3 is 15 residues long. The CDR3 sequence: CASSLVGSSTDTQYF. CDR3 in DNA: TGCGCCAGCAGCTTGGTGGGATCTAGCACAGATACGCAGTATTTT.